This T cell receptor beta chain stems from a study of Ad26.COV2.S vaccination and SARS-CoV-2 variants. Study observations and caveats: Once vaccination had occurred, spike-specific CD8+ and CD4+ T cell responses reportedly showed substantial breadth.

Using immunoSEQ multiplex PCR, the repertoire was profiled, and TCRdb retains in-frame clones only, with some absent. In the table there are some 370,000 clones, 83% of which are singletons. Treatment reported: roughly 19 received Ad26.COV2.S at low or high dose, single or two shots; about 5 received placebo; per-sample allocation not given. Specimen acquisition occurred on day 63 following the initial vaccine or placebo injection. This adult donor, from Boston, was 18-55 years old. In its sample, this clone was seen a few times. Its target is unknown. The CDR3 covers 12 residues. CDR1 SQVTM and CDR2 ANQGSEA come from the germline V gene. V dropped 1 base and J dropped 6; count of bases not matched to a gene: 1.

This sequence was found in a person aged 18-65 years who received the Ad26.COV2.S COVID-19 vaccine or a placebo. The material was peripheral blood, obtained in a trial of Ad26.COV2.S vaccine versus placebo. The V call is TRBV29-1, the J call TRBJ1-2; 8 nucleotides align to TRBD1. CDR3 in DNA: TGCAGCGTTGAAGGACAGGGGAATGGCTACACCTTC. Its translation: CSVEGQGNGYTF.